This T cell receptor beta chain is drawn from a study of PD-1 blockade in mismatch repair-deficient tumors. Every patient had mismatch repair deficiency by PCR or immunohistochemistry. The TCR-sequenced patients were a few responders to pembrolizumab. Broader study findings: After pembrolizumab, tumor-resident clones rose rapidly, then generally contracted before radiologic responses.

The CDR3 contains 15 residues. The V end lost 3 bases, the J end lost 4 bases, and 15 bases lay between the germline ends. Germline V CDR1 and CDR2: SEHNR, FQNEAQ (reference sequence). Data came from immunoSEQ multiplex PCR; TCRdb stores just in-frame clones and leaves some out. The sample has about 120,000 clones, 88% seen once; the top ten hold around 11%. In regard to this clone: The target antigen is unknown.

The chain is built from TRBV7-9 and TRBJ1-2, with D maybe TRBD1 (6 bases). This sample comprised peripheral blood, obtained approximately 72 weeks after starting pembrolizumab. The TCR was taken from an adult with mismatch repair-deficient cancer. The CDR3 loop is CASSFPGQPFYGYTF. CDR3 DNA sequence: TGTGCCAGCAGCTTTCCGGGACAACCTTTCTATGGCTACACCTTC.